Listed here are 28 T cell receptor beta chains from one sample, sequenced in a study of T cell repertoires in cytomegalovirus infection. These TCRs' antigens remain unknown. MiXCR, applied by TCRdb to the reads, yields one record per CDR3 protein. The sample consists of 830,000 or so distinct CDR3 sequences, 30% to 35% of them appearing once. The sequenced sample was cultured CD8+ T cells from PBMCs, obtained from culture after CMV antigen stimulation. The receptors stem from a human donor in good health (CMV status not recorded). Some clones in this sample may be carry-over from other donors' samples.

This clonotype was seen ten or more times. This chain uses TRBV7-2 with TRBJ1-5; D uncertain. Germline CDR1 reads SGHTA; CDR2 reads FQGNSA. The germline V and J ends were trimmed by 1 base and 6 bases, with 10 bases remaining between them. This CDR3 has 14 amino acids. In DNA, the CDR3 is TGTGCCAGCAGCTTAGTCACATTGGGTCAGCCCCAGCATTTT. Protein: CASSLVTLGQPQHF.

This clonotype was detected a few times. The chain recombines TRBV7-6 with TRBJ2-2; D not resolved. Germline loops: CDR1 SGHVS, CDR2 FNYEAQ. The length of the CDR3 is 15 residues. Trimming removed 5 bases at V and 3 bases at J, with 13 bases between. The CDR3 here is CASSPTPGYTGELFF. CDR3 coding DNA: TGTGCCAGCAGCCCCACCCCAGGCTACACCGGGGAGCTGTTTTTT.

V and J are TRBV9 and TRBJ2-1, with 9 bases fitting TRBD2. Trimming removed 6 bases from V and 7 bases from J; junction bases left unmatched: 5. Per the germline V gene, CDR1 is SGDLS and CDR2 is YYNGEE. The CDR3 contains 13 residues. The CDR3 here is CASKGGGGNEQFF. CDR3 in DNA: TGTGCCAGCAAGGGCGGGGGGGGGAATGAGCAGTTCTTC.

The rearrangement links TRBV2 to TRBJ2-3; D is unresolved. V was clipped by 4 bases and J by 0 bases, with 14 bases between them. The germline V gene has CDR1 SNHLY and CDR2 FYNNEI. This CDR3 spans 16 amino acids. CDR3 loop: CASSGPRYPSTDTQYF. As DNA, the CDR3 is TGTGCCAGCAGTGGCCCCAGGTATCCTAGCACAGATACGCAGTATTTT.

The chain has TRBV19 and TRBJ2-7; a possible D gene is TRBD1 (6 bases). V dropped 8 bases and J dropped 6 bases, with 17 bases sitting between them. Germline V gene data show CDR1 as LNHDA and CDR2 as SQIVND (reference sequence). This CDR3 has 13 residues. The CDR3 coding sequence is TGTGCCAGTGCCGGGACCAGGGGTGGCGAGCAGTACTTC. Its protein product is CASAGTRGGEQYF.

The DNA for the CDR3 is TGCAGTGCTAGAGGACCGGGACTAGCGGGGGCGCCGGGGGAGACCCAGTACTTC. It is translated as CSARGPGLAGAPGETQYF. V usage is TRBV20-1 and J usage is TRBJ2-5, with 14 bases aligning to TRBD2. V was clipped by 1 base and J by 5 bases; unmatched bases: 12. Germline CDR1 is DFQATT and CDR2 is SNEGSKA (reference sequence). This CDR3 spans 18 amino acids.

The J gene is TRBJ2-2, the V gene TRBV5-6; TRBD1 matches at 7 bases. The CDR3 covers 17 residues. The V and J ends lost 4 bases and 4 bases, in that order; junction bases with no gene match: 13. CDR1 SGHDT and CDR2 YYEEEE come from the germline V gene. The CDR3 DNA is TGTGCCAGCAGCGAAGACAGGGATCTCCTGGTCACCGGGGAGCTGTTTTTT. It codes for CASSEDRDLLVTGELFF.

V is TRBV27 and J is TRBJ2-3, with 8 bases identical to TRBD1. Unmatched junction bases numbered 5, after V lost 0 bases and J lost 3 bases. CDR3 length: 16 amino acids. Germline V lookup: CDR1 MNHEY, CDR2 SMNVEV (reference sequence). CDR3 protein: CASSLSAGGATDTQYF. DNA of the CDR3: TGTGCCAGCAGTTTATCGGCAGGGGGCGCGACAGATACGCAGTATTTT.

The rearrangement uses TRBV27 and TRBJ1-2; D gene ambiguous. The CDR3 extends over 16 amino acids. CDR1 MNHEY and CDR2 SMNVEV come from the germline V gene (reference sequence). V lost 1 base and J lost 4, with 16 bases in between. The CDR3: CASSLYMAAPRYGYTF. CDR3 nucleotide sequence: TGTGCCAGCAGTTTATATATGGCCGCTCCTCGCTATGGCTACACCTTC.

The chain has TRBV7-8 and TRBJ1-1; TRBD1 matches at 9 bases. Germline CDR1 reads SGHVS; CDR2 reads FQNEAQ. The CDR3 consists of 16 residues. V lost 6 bases and J lost 4; bases outside the gene matches: 12. The CDR3 coding sequence is TGTGCCAGCAGGTCCCGGGACAGGGAAGTTATCACTGAAGCTTTCTTT. Its protein product is CASRSRDREVITEAFF.

This clonotype occurred a few times. The J gene is TRBJ2-2, the V gene TRBV12-3 or TRBV12-4, with 12 bases aligning to TRBD2. Trimming took 7 bases from V and 5 from J; bases not matched to a gene: 8. CDR3 size: 16 residues. The CDR3 DNA is TGTGCCAGCACCGGACTAGCGGGGCCAGAAACCGGGGAGCTGTTTTTT. The encoded protein is CASTGLAGPETGELFF.

This clonotype was seen a handful of times. The chain is built from TRBV7-6 and TRBJ1-1; D is uncertain. Germline V gene lookup returns CDR1 SGHVS and CDR2 FNYEAQ. There are 13 residues in the CDR3. V gave up 3 bases and J gave up 2 bases, with 7 bases separating them. The DNA of the CDR3 is TGTGCCAGCAGCTTTCGACCCAACACTGAAGCTTTCTTT. Translation: CASSFRPNTEAFF.

In its sample, this clonotype was seen a few times. The chain combines TRBV7-6 with TRBJ1-1, with TRBD1 as a possible D gene (5 bases). V lost 7 bases, J lost 0 bases, and 18 bases lay in between. The germline V gene has CDR1 SGHVS and CDR2 FNYEAQ. This CDR3 is 16 amino acids long. In nucleotides, the CDR3 is TGTGCCAGCACCCCGGGGGGGGAGGGGCTGAACACTGAAGCTTTCTTT. This translates into CASTPGGEGLNTEAFF. Supplemented by reference TRBV7-6 and TRBJ1-1, the full variable domain reads GAGVSQSPRYKVTKRGQDVALRCDPISGHVSLYWYRQALGQGPEFLTYFNYEAQQDKSGLPNDRFSAERPEGSISTLTIQRTEQRDSAMYRCASTPGGEGLNTEAFFGQGTRLTVV.

The CDR3 DNA reads as TGTGCCAGCAGGCCGGGACGGGGGACCTACGACTACGAGCAGTACGTC. Amino acid sequence: CASRPGRGTYDYEQYV. The rearrangement joins TRBV28 to TRBJ2-7, with D possibly matching TRBD2 (6 bases). CDR3 length equals 16 residues. Germline assignment: CDR1 MDHEN and CDR2 SYDVKM. Trimming took 6 bases from V and 3 from J, leaving 21 bases between them.

This clonotype was counted at least ten times. The chain is built from TRBV7-8 and TRBJ2-2; D is perhaps TRBD1 (5 bases). CDR1 and CDR2 (germline): SGHVS, FQNEAQ. Trimming cost V 0 bases and J 7 bases, with 9 bases left between them. CDR3 size: 14 residues. CDR3: CASSLARGHGELFF. In nucleotides, the CDR3 is TGTGCCAGCAGCTTAGCTAGGGGTCACGGGGAGCTGTTTTTT.

The chain has TRBV4-2 and TRBJ2-7; TRBD1 is a possible D gene (5 bases). V lost 1 base and J 0 bases, leaving 13 bases between the germline ends. The CDR3 spans 16 residues. CDR1 LGHNA and CDR2 YNFKEQ come from the germline V gene. The chain's CDR3 is CASSQVSGKASYEQYF. In nucleotides, the CDR3 is TGTGCCAGCAGCCAAGTGTCAGGGAAAGCCTCCTACGAGCAGTACTTC.

This clonotype was seen only once. The chain is built from TRBV27 and TRBJ1-2; possibly TRBD1 for D (6 bases). This CDR3 has 12 amino acids. Germline CDR1 MNHEY, CDR2 SMNVEV (reference sequence). The V end was cut by 11 bases, the J end by 8 bases, with 18 bases between. CDR3 bases: TGTGCCGCCTACGGGGGGCGTGGCGGCTACACCTTC. The encoded protein is CAAYGGRGGYTF.

The rearrangement links TRBV6-5 to TRBJ1-6; no reliable D call. The CDR3 length is 13 residues. Germline lookup yields CDR1 MNHEY and CDR2 SVGAGI. Trimming took 2 bases from V and 13 from J, leaving 12 bases between them. The DNA of the CDR3 is TGTGCCAGCAGTTACGGGTCATCCAGGCCCCTCCACTTT. Protein product: CASSYGSSRPLHF.

This clonotype has a count of ten or more. V usage is TRBV7-2 and J usage is TRBJ2-5; 10 bases align to TRBD2. The V gene's germline CDR1 is SGHTA and CDR2 FQGNSA. V lost 8 bases to trimming and J lost 9 bases; unmatched junction nucleotides: 12. The CDR3 spans 14 residues. The CDR3 coding sequence is TGTGCCAGCCAGTGGCTAGCGGGGGCACGTCCCCAGTACTTC. Its translation: CASQWLAGARPQYF.

This clonotype occurred many times. The chain carries TRBV7-2 and TRBJ2-7, with 8 bases lining up with TRBD1. This CDR3 comprises 16 residues. Germline CDR1 and CDR2: SGHTA and FQGNSA. After removal of 1 base from V and 2 bases from J, the junction contained 7 bases not matched to a gene. DNA of the CDR3: TGTGCCAGCAGCTTAGAAGGCGGCAGGGGGCCCTACGAGCAGTACTTC. Translated: CASSLEGGRGPYEQYF. The full variable domain, in which reference TRBV7-2 and TRBJ2-7 provide the parts outside the CDR3, is GAGVSQSPSNKVTEKGKDVELRCDPISGHTALYWYRQSLGQGLEFLIYFQGNSAPDKSGLPSDRFSAERTGGSVSTLTIQRTQQEDSAVYLCASSLEGGRGPYEQYFGPGTRLTVT.

The chain carries TRBV5-4 and TRBJ1-1, with TRBD1 matching 7 bases. CDR1 and CDR2 from the germline V gene are SGHNT and YYREEE (reference sequence). With V trimmed by 4 bases and J by 3 bases, 6 bases remained unmatched. The length of the CDR3 is 14 residues. CDR3 protein: CASSLDRSDTEAFF. In DNA, the CDR3 is TGTGCCAGCAGCCTGGACAGGAGCGACACTGAAGCTTTCTTT.

The chain joins TRBV6-6 to TRBJ1-4, with D perhaps TRBD1 (6 bases). Germline CDR1 reads MNHNY; CDR2 reads SVGAGI (reference sequence). V lost 10 bases to trimming and J lost 3 bases, with 18 bases between them. The CDR3 has 15 amino acids. DNA for the CDR3: TGTGCCACCTCCTCCCCGGACAGCCCTAATGAAAAACTGTTTTTT. It yields the protein CATSSPDSPNEKLFF.

This clonotype came up a few times. The rearrangement joins TRBV12-3 or TRBV12-4 to TRBJ2-5, with D maybe TRBD2 (6 bases). CDR3 size: 13 residues. The V gene lost 6 bases and the J gene lost 5 bases, with 13 bases spanning the gap. The chain's CDR3 is CASREGHGETQYF. The CDR3 nucleotides are TGTGCCAGCAGGGAGGGGCACGGGGAGACCCAGTACTTC.

This clonotype was picked up a small number of times. V gene TRBV19 combines with J gene TRBJ1-2; D may be TRBD1 (6 bases). CDR1 and CDR2 from the germline V gene are LNHDA and SQIVND (reference sequence). Trimming removed 6 bases at V and 6 bases at J, with 14 bases between. The CDR3 consists of 13 residues. CDR3 protein: CASSATGFDGYTF. The CDR3 region has the DNA TGTGCCAGTAGCGCTACAGGGTTCGATGGCTACACCTTC.

Regarding this clonotype: At one of its ends the junction is not consistent with the germline gene, which may arise from a read error. This sequence joins TRBV12-3 or TRBV12-4 and TRBJ1-2; D unclear. The CDR3 runs to 12 residues. The CDR3 spells CASILVRLGYTF. The DNA for the CDR3 is TGTGCCAGCATTTTAGTGAGACTCGGCTACACCTTC.

This rearrangement joins TRBV10-2 to TRBJ2-7; D not certain. Germline lookup yields CDR1 WSHSY and CDR2 SAAADI. CDR3 length equals 15 residues. V dropped 0 bases and J dropped 4 bases, with 13 bases sitting between them. CDR3 coding DNA: TGCGCCAGCAGTGAGTCCCTAGGGATGAAATACGAGCAGTACGTC. Translation gives CASSESLGMKYEQYV.

The chain has TRBV20-1 and TRBJ1-4; 8 bases fit TRBD1. The CDR3 runs 14 residues. After removal of 0 bases from V and 7 bases from J, the junction contained 4 bases not matched to a gene. The germline V gene encodes CDR1 DFQATT and CDR2 SNEGSKA (reference sequence). CDR3 in DNA: TGCAGTGCTAGAGACAGGGACAGGCGTGAAAAACTGTTTTTT. It specifies CSARDRDRREKLFF.

The table lists this clonotype with a few counts. The CDR3 loop reads CASSLEVAEETQYF. In nucleotides, the CDR3 is TGTGCCAGCAGCTTAGAGGTCGCGGAAGAGACCCAGTACTTC. The rearrangement links TRBV7-2 to TRBJ2-5; D gene unclear. V gave up 1 base and J gave up 3 bases, with 9 bases separating them. This CDR3 is built from 14 residues. Per the germline V gene, CDR1 is SGHTA and CDR2 is FQGNSA.